The sample holds a few counts of the clone carrying this T cell receptor beta chain. Its antigen remains unknown. This record comes from a study of shared clonotypes between healthy human individuals. Only in-frame clones appear in the TCRdb table, and some are missing; sequencing was by immunoSEQ multiplex PCR. The sample holds under 1,100,000 clones; more than 65% are singletons and the top ten take nearly 1.5%. Those who donated were healthy HIV-negative adults, with no recent acute infections or vaccinations reported. Study-wide points: Sharing of clonotypes among donors was expected to vary with sequencing depth. Across a handful of donors, naive CD4 shared 5% to 6.5%, naive CD8 around 4%, memory CD4 roughly 2.5%, memory CD8 0.4% to 0.5%.

Trimming removed 4 bases from V and 5 bases from J, with 13 bases in between. The CDR3 extends over 14 amino acids. Germline CDR1 SGHRS, CDR2 YFSETQ. Sequences were obtained from memory CD4+ T cells sorted from blood. The subset is: CD45RA-negative fraction. This TCR derives from a man between 18 and 35 years old in good health. The genes are TRBV5-1 and TRBJ1-5, with D possibly TRBD1 on 5 matching bases. The CDR3 spells CASSPDTGDQPQHF. The CDR3 nucleotides are TGCGCCAGCAGCCCCGACACGGGGGATCAGCCCCAGCATTTT.